This passage covers 8 T cell receptor gamma chains from one sample sequenced in a study of gamma-delta chains in newborns, infants, children. TCRdb used CATT to re-call clones from the reads. This table holds about 490 gamma-chain clones, about 83% found once. The starting material was blood, obtained at baseline. The receptors here all came from a child who was a newborn, infant or young child, either healthy, febrile or measles-vaccinated (not recorded which). This table probably holds off-target reads from a library built for another chain.

No call exists for the J gene, whereas the V gene is TRGV9. Germline CDR1 reads GITISATS; CDR2 reads ISYDGTV (reference sequence). The CDR3 is 19 amino acids. In DNA form, the CDR3 reads TGTGCCTGTGACTCGGTACTGGGGGATAACCCCCTCGTGACAGCACAACTCTTCTTT. Translated, it gives CACDSVLGDNPLVTAQLFF.

The V gene call reads TRGV9; no J gene was called. The CDR3 length is 27 residues. Germline CDR1 reads GITISATS; CDR2 reads ISYDGTV (reference sequence). This chain's CDR3 is CACDTVLGDAASWDTRQMFFGTSIKLF. The CDR3 DNA reads as TGTGCCTGTGACACCGTACTGGGGGATGCGGCCTCCTGGGACACCCGACAGATGTTTTTCGGAACTAGCATCAAACTCTTC.

The J gene has no call, while the V gene is TRGV9. The CDR3 is 25 amino acids. Germline lookup yields CDR1 GITISATS and CDR2 ISYDGTV (reference sequence). CDR3 sequence: CACDNGGYGSWDTRQMFFGTSIKLF. The CDR3 DNA follows: TGTGCCTGTGACAACGGGGGATACGGCTCCTGGGACACCCGACAGATGTTTTTCGGAACTAGCATCAAACTCTTC.

Concerning this clone: The DNA is left out, because the CDR3 cannot be placed on it with certainty; the CDR3 is given as TCRdb lists it. No J gene was assigned, while the V gene was called as TRGV9. Germline V lookup: CDR1 GITISATS, CDR2 ISYDGTV (reference sequence). The CDR3 length equals 25 residues, ends included. CDR3 in amino acids: CACDNGGYDSWDTRQMFFGTGIKLF.

This clone was detected once. The V gene reported is TRGV9; the J gene is uncalled. Germline V gene data show CDR1 as GITISATS and CDR2 as ISYDGTV (reference sequence). CDR3 length: 14 residues. The CDR3 sequence is CACDRLGMTAQLFF. The CDR3 DNA is TGTGCCTGTGACCGACTGGGGATGACAGCACAACTCTTCTTT.

A V gene of TRGV9 was called, but no J gene was assigned. The CDR3 contains 26 residues. Germline values: CDR1 GITISATS, CDR2 ISYDGTV (reference sequence). CDR3 protein: CACGPTGGASSWDTRQMFFGTSIKLF. The CDR3 DNA reads as TGTGCCTGTGGCCCTACTGGGGGGGCCAGCTCCTGGGACACCCGACAGATGTTTTTCGGAACTAGCATCAAACTCTTC.

This clone was seen only a few times. Additional DNA sequences in this sample encode the identical CDR3. The J gene was not called, though the V gene is TRGV9. CDR3 length: 25 amino acids. Germline V gives CDR1 GITISATS, CDR2 ISYDGTV (reference sequence). CDR3 sequence: CACDPLLVSSWDTRQMFFGTSIKLF. CDR3 bases: TGTGCCTGTGACCCCTTACTGGTTAGCTCCTGGGACACCCGACAGATGTTTTTCGGAACTAGCATCAAACTCTTC.

The J gene was not called, though the V gene is TRGV9. Germline V gene sequence: CDR1 GITISATS, CDR2 ISYDGTV (reference sequence). CDR3 length: 26 residues. The CDR3 here is CACDELGDTWSWDTRQMFFGTSIKLF. The DNA for the CDR3 is TGTGCCTGTGACGAACTGGGGGATACTTGGTCCTGGGACACCCGACAGATGTTTTTCGGAACTAGCATCAAACTCTTC.